The rows below give T cell receptor beta chains drawn from one sample of a study of T cell responses to AZD1222 COVID-19 vaccine. The protocol was immunoSEQ multiplex PCR, while the TCRdb copy is restricted to in-frame clones and leaves out a portion. The table shows 150,000 to 170,000 clones, with about 88% occurring only once. Material: peripheral blood, obtained on day 0 of AZD1222 vaccination. Source of these receptors: an adult in good health. The CDR3 runs from the conserved cysteine through the conserved F or W. D genes are given only for firm matches. The size field is filled for only some rows; it gives once, few, many or a size class.

>TRBV27|-|-|TRBJ1-5
CASSFHRAGSNQPQHF
TGTGCCAGCAGTTTTCACAGGGCGGGGAGCAATCAGCCCCAGCATTTT
>TRBV7-9|-|-|TRBJ1-2
CASSHMGPRGYTF
TGTGCCAGCAGCCACATGGGACCTAGAGGCTACACCTTC
>TRBV5-1|once|TRBD1|TRBJ1-5
CASSLGDREYQPQHF
TGCGCCAGCAGCTTGGGGGACAGGGAGTATCAGCCCCAGCATTTT
>TRBV2|-|-|TRBJ1-5
CASRSQASNQPQHF
TGTGCCAGCAGGAGCCAAGCCTCTAATCAGCCCCAGCATTTT
>TRBV5-6|-|-|TRBJ1-3
CASSFGETPGNTIYF
TGTGCCAGCAGCTTCGGAGAAACACCTGGAAACACCATATATTTT
>TRBV6-1|-|-|TRBJ1-2
CASSFSYGYTF
TGTGCCAGCAGTTTTAGCTATGGCTACACCTTC
>TRBV5-6|few|TRBD2|TRBJ2-5
CASSFGTSGQETQYF
TGTGCCAGCAGCTTCGGGACTAGCGGTCAAGAGACCCAGTACTTC
>TRBV18|once|-|TRBJ2-7
CASSQLTVSPTYEQYF
TGTGCCAGCTCGCAACTGACTGTATCCCCTACCTACGAGCAGTACTTC
>TRBV5-1|-|-|TRBJ2-3
CASSLADTGSRGDTQYF
TGCGCCAGCAGCTTGGCAGACACAGGGTCGAGGGGAGATACGCAGTATTTT
>TRBV6-5|-|TRBD1|TRBJ1-1
CASSWDRATEAFF
TGTGCCAGCAGTTGGGACAGGGCCACTGAAGCTTTCTTT
>TRBV27|-|TRBD1|TRBJ2-7
CASSSTGTGLYEQYF
TGTGCCAGCAGCTCGACCGGGACAGGACTGTACGAGCAGTACTTC
>TRBV2|-|TRBD2|TRBJ2-1
CASSEKLGLDYNEQFF
TGTGCCAGCAGTGAGAAACTCGGACTAGACTACAATGAGCAGTTCTTC
>TRBV29-1|-|-|TRBJ2-6
CSADSGANVLTF
TGCAGCGCCGACTCTGGGGCCAACGTCCTGACTTTC
>TRBV4-1|-|-|TRBJ1-6
CASSHPTLGPHSPLHF
TGCGCCAGCAGCCATCCAACCCTAGGTCCCCATTCACCCCTCCACTTT
>TRBV15|-|-|TRBJ1-2
CATSRAPDVIYGYTF
TGTGCCACCAGCAGAGCTCCGGACGTAATATATGGCTACACCTTC
>TRBV6-6|-|TRBD2|TRBJ2-5
CASSKLAVQETQYF
TGTGCCAGCAGTAAACTAGCGGTCCAAGAGACCCAGTACTTC
>TRBV28|-|TRBD1|TRBJ1-4
CASSLRAGGREKLFF
TGTGCCAGCAGTTTACGGGCAGGGGGAAGGGAAAAACTGTTTTTT
>TRBV7-8|-|-|TRBJ2-7
CATYPKIADTHEQYF
TGTGCCACCTATCCTAAGATCGCGGACACCCACGAGCAGTACTTC
>TRBV28|-|-|TRBJ1-2
CASSFRGYGYTF
TGTGCCAGCAGTTTCAGGGGCTATGGCTACACCTTC
>TRBV5-1|-|-|TRBJ1-2
CASSAGAHGYTF
TGCGCCAGCAGCGCGGGGGCGCATGGCTACACCTTC
>TRBV6-2/TRBV6-3|-|-|TRBJ2-7
CASSYPTGDEQYF
TGTGCCAGCAGTTACCCTACTGGGGACGAGCAGTACTTC
>TRBV7-2|-|TRBD1|TRBJ1-5
CASSTLGTGGRNSNQPQHF
TGTGCCAGCAGCACGCTGGGGACAGGGGGAAGAAATAGCAATCAGCCCCAGCATTTT
>TRBV6-5|-|-|TRBJ2-2
CASRGGPSNTGELFF
TGTGCCAGCAGGGGGGGACCCTCGAACACCGGGGAGCTGTTTTTT
>TRBV27|few|-|TRBJ1-2
CASSLEGNYGYTF
TGTGCCAGCAGTTTGGAGGGTAACTATGGCTACACCTTC
>TRBV19|-|TRBD1|TRBJ1-5
CASSTGGQGGQPQHF
TGTGCCAGTAGTACGGGCGGACAGGGTGGTCAGCCCCAGCATTTT